Reported below is one T cell receptor beta chain. Per the study methods: Nucleated cell counts were estimated from reference gene primer amplification. The data were produced by immunoSEQ multiplex PCR, yet TCRdb's version contains in-frame clones alone and is incomplete. The DNA gave D and trimming, while V, J and clone size come from that table. The data show approximately 250,000 clones, approximately 85% seen once. The data belong to a study of blood T cell repertoires in COVID-19. Study in general: Collection of acute and convalescent COVID-19 samples took place in the United States, Italy and Spain. T cells, B-cell-depleted T cells, or PBMCs supplied cDNA or gDNA.

Seattle patient enrollment occurred during active infection, with longitudinal follow-up thereafter. Germline CDR1 and CDR2: MRHNA and SNTAGT. This CDR3 contains 13 residues. The V gene lost 4 bases and the J gene lost 4 bases, with 5 bases spanning the gap. Sequenced: peripheral blood. The receptor comes from a woman older than 75 with COVID-19, enrolled during active disease. The J gene is TRBJ1-6, the V gene TRBV6-4; no clear D gene. The CDR3 loop reads CASSADYNSPLHF. CDR3 in DNA: TGTGCCAGCAGTGCAGATTATAATTCACCCCTCCACTTT.